Each of the 21 T cell receptor beta chains below was sequenced from the same sample in a study of CD8+ T cells in alopecia areata. Reverse transcribed after extraction, RNA yielded cDNA as the sequencing template. Sequenced by immunoSEQ multiplex PCR; TCRdb stores in-frame clones only, minus some. The sample holds 190,000 or so clones, roughly 64% seen once. Indicated treatment: oral pan-JAK inhibitor, 5-10 mg twice daily. The sample consisted of CD8+ T cells sorted from blood, taken at week 24, from a patient treated with tofacitinib. The receptors derive from a human donor with alopecia areata.

This rearrangement joins TRBV29-1 to TRBJ2-7; possible D gene TRBD2, 7 bases. Trimming cost V 5 bases and J 2 bases, with 10 bases left between them. The CDR3 has 12 amino acids. Germline CDR1 reads SQVTM; CDR2 reads ANQGSEA. CDR3 DNA sequence: TGCAGCGTTAGGGGGGGACCCTACGAGCAGTACTTC. Its translation is CSVRGGPYEQYF.

This chain connects TRBV30 to TRBJ2-7; no clear D. The V end was cut by 3 bases, the J end by 5 bases, with 8 bases between. The V gene's germline CDR1 is GTSNPN and CDR2 SVGIG (reference sequence). The length of the CDR3 is 11 residues. The CDR3 loop reads CAWRGLNEQYF. For the CDR3, the DNA is TGTGCCTGGAGGGGTTTGAACGAGCAGTACTTC.

This clone was recorded once. V gene TRBV10-2 combines with J gene TRBJ2-2; D call uncertain. CDR1 is WSHSY, CDR2 SAAADI, per germline. The CDR3 has 13 amino acids. Trimming pared 2 bases from V and 1 base from J, leaving 2 bases between. This CDR3 reads CASSEGNTGELFF. Here the CDR3 DNA reads TGCGCCAGCAGTGAGGGGAACACCGGGGAGCTGTTTTTT.

There are a few counts of this clone. The genes are TRBV30 and TRBJ1-6; tentatively, D is TRBD1 (6 bases). The CDR3 has 14 residues. V lost 4 bases and J 1 base, leaving 8 bases between the germline ends. The germline CDR1 and CDR2 sequences are GTSNPN and SVGIG (reference sequence). The CDR3 here is CAWTTGSYNSPLHF. In DNA, the CDR3 is TGTGCCTGGACCACAGGGTCCTATAATTCACCCCTCCACTTT.

The table lists this clone with a few counts. The chain uses TRBV7-9 and TRBJ2-1, with 8 bases that match TRBD1. Germline CDR1 and CDR2: SEHNR and FQNEAQ (reference sequence). The CDR3 spans 14 residues. The ends lost 3 bases at V and 15 bases at J; junction bases unmatched: 13. The CDR3 DNA follows: TGTGCCAGCAGCTTCCCCAATGACAGGGGTATACTGTTCTTC. Encoded protein: CASSFPNDRGILFF.

This clone was seen a few times. V is TRBV2 and J is TRBJ2-5, with a tentative D call TRBD1 (6 bases). The CDR3 sequence is 14 residues long. V lost 9 bases to trimming and J lost 1 base, with 15 bases between them. CDR1 SNHLY and CDR2 FYNNEI come from the germline V gene. The CDR3 spells CARNRETSQETQYF. The CDR3 bases are TGTGCCAGAAACAGGGAGACTTCCCAAGAGACCCAGTACTTC.

The J gene is TRBJ1-1, the V gene TRBV5-1; D uncertain. Germline CDR1 reads SGHRS; CDR2 reads YFSETQ. Between the trimmed V and J ends, which lost 2 bases and 4 bases, there was a span of 3 bases. The CDR3 consists of 11 residues. CDR3 in DNA: TGCGCCAGCAGCTTTGGCACTGAAGCTTTCTTT. This codes for CASSFGTEAFF. The variable domain in full, with the rest retrieved from reference TRBV5-1 and TRBJ1-1, is KAGVTQTPRYLIKTRGQQVTLSCSPISGHRSVSWYQQTPGQGLQFLFEYFSETQRNKGNFPGRFSGRQFSNSRSEMNVSTLELGDSALYLCASSFGTEAFFGQGTRLTVV.

The V and J genes are TRBV15 and TRBJ1-5, with TRBD1 matching over 8 bases. This CDR3 comprises 15 residues. Trimming at V came to 4 bases and at J to 2 bases, leaving 4 bases not matched to a gene. Germline assignment: CDR1 LNHNV and CDR2 YYDKDF (reference sequence). The CDR3 DNA reads TGTGCCACCAGCAAAGACAGGGGAGGCAATCAGCCCCAGCATTTT. Protein product: CATSKDRGGNQPQHF.

The chain links TRBV11-2 to TRBJ2-2; weak D call: TRBD1 (6 bases). Per germline, CDR1 SGHAT and CDR2 FQNNGV. The V end lost 11 bases, the J end lost 7 bases, and 17 bases lay between the germline ends. This CDR3 has 13 residues. The CDR3 bases are TGTGCCGCGTACCTGGGGGCTAGCGGGGAGCTGTTTTTT. It yields the protein CAAYLGASGELFF.

This chain joins TRBV7-9 and TRBJ2-7; the match to TRBD1 covers 9 bases. This CDR3 region has 15 residues. Trimming took 8 bases from V and 2 from J; bases not matched to a gene: 10. Germline values: CDR1 SEHNR, CDR2 FQNEAQ (reference sequence). As DNA, the CDR3 is TGTGCCAGCCGCCGGGACAGGGAAGGGACCTACGAGCAGTACTTC. This translates into CASRRDREGTYEQYF.

On this clone: The sample carries other DNA sequences with the same CDR3. The chain has TRBV29-1 and TRBJ2-7; 7 positions match TRBD2. Per germline, CDR1 SQVTM and CDR2 ANQGSEA. CDR3 length: 12 amino acids. The trim removed 5 bases at V and 4 bases at J, leaving 5 bases unmatched. The CDR3 loop is CSVNRGDYEQYF. The DNA of the CDR3 is TGCAGCGTTAATCGGGGGGATTACGAGCAGTACTTC.

The rearrangement uses TRBV2 and TRBJ2-2; D is unresolved. Germline V CDR1 and CDR2: SNHLY, FYNNEI. Trimming cost V 11 bases and J 6 bases, with 10 bases left between them. CDR3 length: 11 amino acids. CDR3 nucleotide sequence: TGTGCCGCCCTTGTATCCGGGGAGCTGTTTTTT. Protein: CAALVSGELFF. The full variable domain, rest sourced from reference TRBV2 and TRBJ2-2, is EPEVTQTPSHQVTQMGQEVILRCVPISNHLYFYWYRQILGQKVEFLVSFYNNEISEKSEIFDDQFSVERPDGSNFTLKIRSTKLEDSAMYFCAALVSGELFFGEGSRLTVL.

The chain employs TRBV7-9 and TRBJ2-2; tentatively, D is TRBD2 (7 bases). V gave up 5 bases and J gave up 3 bases, with 16 bases separating them. The CDR3 extends over 16 amino acids. In germline, CDR1 is SEHNR, CDR2 FQNEAQ (reference sequence). Written as DNA, the CDR3 is TGTGCCAGCAGCCCCCGGGGGGCGCCGGACACCGGGGAGCTGTTTTTT. Amino acid sequence: CASSPRGAPDTGELFF.

V gene TRBV30 combines with J gene TRBJ2-3; D is undetermined. The germline CDR1 and CDR2 sequences are GTSNPN and SVGIG (reference sequence). Trimming stripped 3 bases from V and 2 bases from J, with 15 bases between. This CDR3 contains 15 residues. Here the CDR3 reads CAWSLGFGVTDTQYF. The CDR3, as DNA: TGTGCCTGGAGCCTCGGGTTTGGGGTCACAGATACGCAGTATTTT.

This clone occurred a few times. The chain recombines TRBV6-1 with TRBJ2-3; D not resolved. Germline values: CDR1 MNHNS, CDR2 SASEGT. The V and J ends lost 8 bases and 5 bases respectively, with 5 bases between them. CDR3 length: 10 residues. This CDR3 is CASVLDTQYF. CDR3 coding DNA: TGTGCCAGCGTTTTAGATACGCAGTATTTT.

The table lists this clone with a count of one. V gene TRBV30 combines with J gene TRBJ2-7; D perhaps matches TRBD1 (5 bases). This CDR3 spans 13 amino acids. Trimming took off 0 bases at V and 4 bases at J, with 10 bases between the two ends. Germline V gives CDR1 GTSNPN, CDR2 SVGIG (reference sequence). The CDR3 protein is CAWSVDRGYEQYF. DNA for the CDR3: TGTGCCTGGAGTGTCGACAGAGGATACGAGCAGTACTTC.

This clone was detected ten times or more. The chain recombines TRBV28 with TRBJ2-5, with unresolved D. Germline assignment: CDR1 MDHEN and CDR2 SYDVKM. The CDR3 has 15 residues. V dropped 3 bases and J dropped 1 base, with 12 bases sitting between them. The CDR3 DNA reads as TGTGCCAGCAGTTTCCGACTGGATCTCCAAGAGACCCAGTACTTC. Translation: CASSFRLDLQETQYF.

The rearrangement links TRBV6-5 to TRBJ1-1, with a weak D call TRBD1 (5 bases). The germline CDR1 and CDR2 sequences are MNHEY and SVGAGI. This CDR3 is 12 amino acids long. Trimming shortened V by 2 bases and J by 11 bases, and 12 bases separated the two germline ends. This chain's CDR3 is CASSYKGEQAFF. DNA for the CDR3: TGTGCCAGCAGTTACAAAGGGGAACAGGCTTTCTTT.

The chain recombines TRBV6-5 with TRBJ2-1; 11 nucleotides agree with TRBD2. The CDR3 spans 15 residues. Germline V gene lookup returns CDR1 MNHEY and CDR2 SVGAGI. The ends lost 0 bases at V and 9 bases at J; junction bases unmatched: 4. CDR3 region: CASSYSSGGAREQFF. The CDR3 DNA follows: TGTGCCAGCAGTTACTCTAGCGGGGGGGCTCGTGAGCAGTTCTTC.

The chain links TRBV29-1 to TRBJ1-4, with a weak D call TRBD1 (5 bases). Germline values: CDR1 SQVTM, CDR2 ANQGSEA. V lost 0 bases and J lost 4, with 15 bases in between. The CDR3 has 16 amino acids. CDR3 DNA: TGCAGCGTTGAAGATCCCTGGCAGGGAGGTAATGAAAAACTGTTTTTT. This translates into CSVEDPWQGGNEKLFF.

Worth noting for this clone: Other DNA sequences within the sample encode an identical CDR3. The chain employs TRBV5-6 and TRBJ2-7; TRBD1 or TRBD2 may be the D gene (5 bases each). Germline V gives CDR1 SGHDT, CDR2 YYEEEE. The length of the CDR3 is 15 residues. Between the trimmed V and J ends, which lost 0 bases and 0 bases, there was a span of 10 bases. CDR3 bases: TGTGCCAGCAGCTTGGGAGGGACCTCCTCCTACGAGCAGTACTTC. This gives the protein CASSLGGTSSYEQYF.